This is a list of T cell receptor beta chains from one sample in a study of technical replicates of blood from several donors. The data were produced by immunoSEQ multiplex PCR, yet TCRdb's version contains in-frame clones alone and is incomplete. Of approximately 70,000 clones in the sample, 91% were seen once. Input material: T cells isolated from PBMCs. The receptors stem from a human donor in good health. Some clones in this sample may be carry-over from other donors' samples. Both conserved end residues are part of each CDR3. D genes are given only for firm matches. The size of a clone is reported for some rows only, either as once, few or many, or as a class for expanded clones.

CDR3aa: CASSFGGDEQFF; CDR3nt: TGCGCCAGCAGCTTCGGCGGGGATGAGCAGTTCTTC; len: 12; abundance: .; v_gene: TRBV5-1; j_gene: TRBJ2-1; d_gene: .
CDR3aa: CASTLGQGTYEQYF; CDR3nt: TGTGCCAGCACTCTAGGACAGGGCACCTACGAGCAGTACTTC; len: 14; abundance: once; v_gene: TRBV6-5; j_gene: TRBJ2-7; d_gene: TRBD1
CDR3aa: CASSPRGRSLYEQYF; CDR3nt: TGTGCCAGCAGCCCCAGGGGGCGTTCTCTCTACGAGCAGTACTTC; len: 15; abundance: few; v_gene: TRBV13; j_gene: TRBJ2-7; d_gene: TRBD1
CDR3aa: CASSYHYEQYF; CDR3nt: TGTGCCAGCAGTTACCACTACGAGCAGTACTTC; len: 11; abundance: .; v_gene: TRBV6-6; j_gene: TRBJ2-7; d_gene: .
CDR3aa: CASSYSFGEGAYEQYF; CDR3nt: TGTGCCAGCAGTTACTCTTTCGGGGAGGGGGCCTACGAGCAGTACTTC; len: 16; abundance: .; v_gene: TRBV6-5; j_gene: TRBJ2-7; d_gene: .
CDR3aa: CASSPERRESSYEQYF; CDR3nt: TGTGCCAGCAGTCCCGAACGGCGGGAGAGCTCCTACGAGCAGTACTTC; len: 16; abundance: .; v_gene: TRBV27; j_gene: TRBJ2-7; d_gene: TRBD2
CDR3aa: CASSQKLSGANVLTF; CDR3nt: TGCGCCAGCAGCCAGAAACTCTCTGGGGCCAACGTCCTGACTTTC; len: 15; abundance: .; v_gene: TRBV4-1; j_gene: TRBJ2-6; d_gene: .
CDR3aa: CAWSVGDYWEQYF; CDR3nt: TGTGCCTGGAGTGTAGGGGACTACTGGGAGCAGTACTTC; len: 13; abundance: .; v_gene: TRBV30; j_gene: TRBJ2-7; d_gene: TRBD2
CDR3aa: CASSPPGEKAFF; CDR3nt: TGTGCCAGCAGCCCCCCGGGGGAAAAAGCTTTCTTT; len: 12; abundance: .; v_gene: TRBV6-6; j_gene: TRBJ1-1; d_gene: .
CDR3aa: CASSLSGGSTEAFF; CDR3nt: TGTGCCAGCAGCTTGTCGGGTGGGAGCACTGAAGCTTTCTTT; len: 14; abundance: few; v_gene: TRBV7-3; j_gene: TRBJ1-1; d_gene: .
CDR3aa: CASSQLSGPSYNEQFF; CDR3nt: TGCGCCAGCAGCCAGCTTAGCGGACCCTCCTACAATGAGCAGTTCTTC; len: 16; abundance: .; v_gene: TRBV4-1; j_gene: TRBJ2-1; d_gene: .
CDR3aa: CATLEAGTLEQYF; CDR3nt: TGTGCCACACTCGAAGCGGGGACTCTCGAGCAGTACTTC; len: 13; abundance: .; v_gene: TRBV10-3; j_gene: TRBJ2-7; d_gene: TRBD2
CDR3aa: CASSLGAGYGYGYTF; CDR3nt: TGTGCCAGCAGCTTAGGGGCAGGGTACGGCTATGGCTACACCTTC; len: 15; abundance: once; v_gene: TRBV7-9; j_gene: TRBJ1-2; d_gene: .
CDR3aa: CASSTGLADTIYF; CDR3nt: TGCGCCAGCAGCACGGGCCTAGCGGACACCATATATTTT; len: 13; abundance: .; v_gene: TRBV5-1; j_gene: TRBJ1-3; d_gene: .
CDR3aa: CASSYTGGSGNTIYF; CDR3nt: TGTGCCAGCAGCTATACAGGGGGCTCTGGAAACACCATATATTTT; len: 15; abundance: .; v_gene: TRBV5-4; j_gene: TRBJ1-3; d_gene: TRBD1